These 5 T cell receptor beta chains originate from one sample sequenced in a study of cytomegalovirus exposure and HLA in healthy donors. A multiplex PCR was run with 60 Vbeta primers and 13 Jbeta primers. Measured with immunoSEQ multiplex PCR; TCRdb has only the in-frame clones, and not every one. The profile shows around 130,000 clones, 70% to 90% of them singletons. Material: PBMCs. These receptors were taken from a boy between 10 and 17 years old in good health and CMV-seronegative.

This rearrangement joins TRBV5-6 to TRBJ2-5; TRBD1 aligns across 8 bases. The junction had 10 bases not matched to a gene; V was cut back by 4 bases and J by 5 bases. The CDR3 contains 15 residues. Germline V lookup: CDR1 SGHDT, CDR2 YYEEEE. The CDR3 DNA reads as TGTGCCAGCAGCGGGACCGGACAGGGCCAGGAGACCCAGTACTTC. The encoded protein is CASSGTGQGQETQYF.

This clone occurred a few times. The chain uses TRBV6-4 and TRBJ2-1, with unresolved D. The CDR3 covers 12 residues. Germline V gives CDR1 MRHNA, CDR2 SNTAGT. Trimming took 3 bases from V and 6 from J, leaving 6 bases between them. The CDR3 sequence: CASSERPNEQFF. In nucleotides, the CDR3 is TGTGCCAGCAGTGAGCGGCCCAATGAGCAGTTCTTC.

The chain is built from TRBV29-1 and TRBJ1-3; the D gene is possibly TRBD1 (5 bases). There are 13 residues in the CDR3. CDR1 is SQVTM, CDR2 ANQGSEA, per germline. V lost 5 bases and J lost 2, with 10 bases in between. CDR3 in amino acids: CSVWGGPGNTIYF. The CDR3 bases are TGCAGCGTTTGGGGGGGACCTGGAAACACCATATATTTT. Together with reference TRBV29-1 and TRBJ1-3, the CDR3 gives the full variable domain: SAVISQKPSRDICQRGTSLTIQCQVDSQVTMMFWYRQQPGQSLTLIATANQGSEATYESGFVIDKFPISRPNLTFSTLTVSNMSPEDSSIYLCSVWGGPGNTIYFGEGSWLTVV.

The rearrangement joins TRBV5-4 to TRBJ1-1; D is unclear. The V end lost 2 bases, the J end lost 1 base, and 6 bases lay between the germline ends. This CDR3 has 13 residues. From germline, CDR1 is SGHNT and CDR2 YYREEE (reference sequence). The CDR3 nucleotides read TGTGCCAGCAGCTTTTTAGCGAACACTGAAGCTTTCTTT. This codes for CASSFLANTEAFF.

J is TRBJ2-6 and V is TRBV4-2, with 9 bases lining up with TRBD1. The trim removed 5 bases at V and 0 bases at J, leaving 5 bases unmatched. This CDR3 contains 17 residues. CDR1 is LGHNA and CDR2 is YNFKEQ in the germline V gene. The CDR3 region is CASSGTGRHSGANVLTF. The CDR3 DNA sequence: TGTGCCAGCAGCGGGACAGGGAGACACTCTGGGGCCAACGTCCTGACTTTC.